The rows below give T cell receptor beta chains drawn from one sample of a study of T cells in Graves' hyperthyroidism and ophthalmopathy. TCRdb re-called the multiplex PCR reads through MiXCR, storing one row per CDR3 protein. The profile shows around 600,000 distinct CDR3 sequences, about a sixth of them singletons. The sample comprised blood. The receptors shown here come from a woman aged 40 to 50 with Graves' ophthalmopathy. The CDR3 runs from the conserved cysteine through the conserved F or W. A D gene is named only where the DNA matches it firmly. Size values are once, few and many counts, or a class for expanded clones, and some rows have none.

v_call: TRBV3-1
d_call: .
j_call: TRBJ1-1
clone_size: .
cdr3_nt: TGTGCCAGCAGCCAAGGTCAAGGGGCAGGGAGGGGAACTGAAGCTTTCTTT
cdr3_aa: CASSQGQGAGRGTEAFF

v_call: TRBV2
d_call: .
j_call: TRBJ2-1
clone_size: many
cdr3_nt: TGTGCCAGCAGTACCGGACCATACAATGAGCAGTTCTTC
cdr3_aa: CASSTGPYNEQFF

v_call: TRBV5-1
d_call: .
j_call: TRBJ2-3
clone_size: few
cdr3_nt: TGCGCCAGCAACGACAGGCGTTTGATGGGGGATACGCAGTATTTT
cdr3_aa: CASNDRRLMGDTQYF

v_call: TRBV6-2/TRBV6-3
d_call: TRBD2
j_call: TRBJ2-3
clone_size: few
cdr3_nt: TGTGCCAGCAGTTCTCTGAGGACTAGCGGGAGGAGCACAGATACGCAGTATTTT
cdr3_aa: CASSSLRTSGRSTDTQYF

v_call: TRBV30
d_call: .
j_call: TRBJ1-1
clone_size: .
cdr3_nt: TGTGCCTGGAGTGTTGCCTTGGACACTGAAGCTTTCTTT
cdr3_aa: CAWSVALDTEAFF

v_call: TRBV12-3/TRBV12-4
d_call: .
j_call: TRBJ2-6
clone_size: .
cdr3_nt: TGTGCCAGCAGTTCCGGGGATGGAGGGGCCAACGTCCTGACTTTC
cdr3_aa: CASSSGDGGANVLTF

v_call: TRBV2
d_call: TRBD2
j_call: TRBJ2-7
clone_size: many
cdr3_nt: TGTGCCATCTTAGCGGGAGGGATCTACGAGCAGTACTTC
cdr3_aa: CAILAGGIYEQYF

v_call: TRBV10-3
d_call: .
j_call: TRBJ1-2
clone_size: .
cdr3_nt: TGTGCCATCAGTGAGAACGAAGTTCAGGCAGGGAGTAGCTACACCTTC
cdr3_aa: CAISENEVQAGSSYTF

v_call: TRBV20-1
d_call: TRBD1
j_call: TRBJ1-2
clone_size: few
cdr3_nt: TGCAGTGCTTTCCCCGGGACAGGGAACTATGGCTACACCTTC
cdr3_aa: CSAFPGTGNYGYTF

v_call: TRBV19
d_call: .
j_call: TRBJ2-1
clone_size: .
cdr3_nt: TGTGCCAGTAGTTCTGGAGAGCGGGCCCCCTACAATGAGCAGTTCTTC
cdr3_aa: CASSSGERAPYNEQFF

v_call: TRBV5-1
d_call: TRBD2
j_call: TRBJ2-3
clone_size: few
cdr3_nt: TGCGCCAGCAGCTTGACTAGCGGGCTCACAGATACGCAGTATTTT
cdr3_aa: CASSLTSGLTDTQYF

v_call: TRBV28
d_call: .
j_call: TRBJ1-5
clone_size: .
cdr3_nt: TGTGCCAGCAGGGCCGCAGGCGATCAGCCCCAGCATTTT
cdr3_aa: CASRAAGDQPQHF

v_call: TRBV28
d_call: .
j_call: TRBJ2-1
clone_size: many
cdr3_nt: TGTGCCAGCAGCCTTAGGGGCGTCGGGATCAGGGAGCAGTTCTTC
cdr3_aa: CASSLRGVGIREQFF

v_call: TRBV28
d_call: .
j_call: TRBJ1-2
clone_size: few
cdr3_nt: TGTGCCAGCAGTCCTCACAGGGAGGGTGGAGATGGCTACACCTTC
cdr3_aa: CASSPHREGGDGYTF

v_call: TRBV18
d_call: TRBD1
j_call: TRBJ2-1
clone_size: once
cdr3_nt: TGTGCCAGCTCACCAGACAGGGGGTCCCACGAGCAGTTCTTC
cdr3_aa: CASSPDRGSHEQFF

v_call: TRBV12-3/TRBV12-4
d_call: .
j_call: TRBJ2-7
clone_size: .
cdr3_nt: TGTGCCAGCAGTATCGCAGCGGGTCCTACCTACGAGCAGTACTTC
cdr3_aa: CASSIAAGPTYEQYF

v_call: TRBV12-3/TRBV12-4
d_call: .
j_call: TRBJ2-4
clone_size: many
cdr3_nt: TGTGCCAGCAGCTACCGGTATGCCAAAAACATTCAGTACTTC
cdr3_aa: CASSYRYAKNIQYF

v_call: TRBV3-1
d_call: .
j_call: TRBJ1-3
clone_size: many
cdr3_nt: TGTGCCAGCAGCCCCAAGGGGACAGGAAACACCATATATTTT
cdr3_aa: CASSPKGTGNTIYF

v_call: TRBV28
d_call: .
j_call: TRBJ1-2
clone_size: many
cdr3_nt: TGTGCCAGCGGGGGTCTTTCTGGGTATGGCTACACCTTC
cdr3_aa: CASGGLSGYGYTF

v_call: TRBV5-1
d_call: .
j_call: TRBJ2-5
clone_size: many
cdr3_nt: TGCGCCAGCAGCTATGGACCCCAAGAGACCCAGTACTTC
cdr3_aa: CASSYGPQETQYF

v_call: TRBV27
d_call: TRBD1
j_call: TRBJ2-7
clone_size: .
cdr3_nt: TGTGCCAGCAGTCTCCGAAGGGGGCAGGGGGAGAACGAGCAGTACTTC
cdr3_aa: CASSLRRGQGENEQYF

v_call: TRBV20-1
d_call: .
j_call: TRBJ2-1
clone_size: .
cdr3_nt: TGCAGTGCTAGTGTGGGGGTGCAGTTCTTC
cdr3_aa: CSASVGVQFF

v_call: TRBV18
d_call: TRBD2
j_call: TRBJ2-5
clone_size: many
cdr3_nt: TGTGCCAGCTCACTGGGAGCGGGAGAAGAGACCCAGTACTTC
cdr3_aa: CASSLGAGEETQYF

v_call: TRBV12-3/TRBV12-4
d_call: .
j_call: TRBJ2-1
clone_size: .
cdr3_nt: TGTGCCAGCAGTTTGAAGTCTACTCGCTATGAGCAGTTCTTC
cdr3_aa: CASSLKSTRYEQFF

v_call: TRBV2
d_call: TRBD2
j_call: TRBJ2-2
clone_size: many
cdr3_nt: TGTGCCAGCGGGGAAGTGGGACTAGCGGGGCAGAACACCGGGGAGCTGTTTTTT
cdr3_aa: CASGEVGLAGQNTGELFF

v_call: TRBV5-6
d_call: .
j_call: TRBJ1-6
clone_size: few
cdr3_nt: TGTGCCAGCAGCTTGACCGGGGGTGCTTCACCCCTCCACTTT
cdr3_aa: CASSLTGGASPLHF

v_call: TRBV5-6
d_call: .
j_call: TRBJ2-5
clone_size: .
cdr3_nt: TGTGCCAGCAGCCCTGGCTGGTGGGGGCGACAAGAGACCCAGTACTTC
cdr3_aa: CASSPGWWGRQETQYF

v_call: TRBV2
d_call: TRBD2
j_call: TRBJ2-3
clone_size: many
cdr3_nt: TGTGCCAGCAGCCGCCGGACTAGCGGGAGGGCCGCAGATACGCAGTATTTT
cdr3_aa: CASSRRTSGRAADTQYF

v_call: TRBV29-1
d_call: .
j_call: TRBJ2-4
clone_size: few
cdr3_nt: TGCAGCGCCAGATTCGGGTCGGGAAACATTCAGTACTTC
cdr3_aa: CSARFGSGNIQYF

v_call: TRBV12-3/TRBV12-4
d_call: .
j_call: TRBJ2-3
clone_size: once
cdr3_nt: TGTGCCAGCACGCGTATTAATATAGATACGCAGTATTTT
cdr3_aa: CASTRINIDTQYF

v_call: TRBV18
d_call: .
j_call: TRBJ2-3
clone_size: many
cdr3_nt: TGTGCCAGCTCACCACCTCCGGGGACTAGCACAGATACGCAGTATTTT
cdr3_aa: CASSPPPGTSTDTQYF

v_call: TRBV29-1
d_call: .
j_call: TRBJ1-1
clone_size: few
cdr3_nt: TGCAGCGTAGAACGACTGGGACTGAACACTGAAGCTTTCTTT
cdr3_aa: CSVERLGLNTEAFF

v_call: TRBV2
d_call: TRBD1
j_call: TRBJ1-1
clone_size: .
cdr3_nt: TGTGCCAGCAGTGTATGGGACAGAAACACTGAAGCTTTCTTT
cdr3_aa: CASSVWDRNTEAFF

v_call: TRBV27
d_call: .
j_call: TRBJ1-1
clone_size: few
cdr3_nt: TGTGCCAGCAGTTCCGCCCCCATCCCGGGCACTGAAGCTTTCTTT
cdr3_aa: CASSSAPIPGTEAFF

v_call: TRBV20-1
d_call: TRBD2
j_call: TRBJ2-5
clone_size: many
cdr3_nt: TGCAGTGCTAGGTCTAGCGGGAGTGAGACCCAGTACTTC
cdr3_aa: CSARSSGSETQYF

v_call: TRBV29-1
d_call: TRBD1
j_call: TRBJ2-7
clone_size: .
cdr3_nt: TGCAGCGGTCTTTACAGGGGGCGGACCGAGCAGTACTTC
cdr3_aa: CSGLYRGRTEQYF

v_call: TRBV3-1
d_call: .
j_call: TRBJ1-6
clone_size: few
cdr3_nt: TGCGCCAGCAGCGACAGTGAAAATTCACCCCTCCACTTT
cdr3_aa: CASSDSENSPLHF

v_call: TRBV27
d_call: .
j_call: TRBJ2-3
clone_size: many
cdr3_nt: TGTGCCAGCAGTTCCTCGCAGGATACGCAGTATTTT
cdr3_aa: CASSSSQDTQYF

v_call: TRBV6-1
d_call: .
j_call: TRBJ1-4
clone_size: .
cdr3_nt: TGTGCCAGCAGTGAAAGAGGGGCAAATGAAAAACTGTTTTTT
cdr3_aa: CASSERGANEKLFF

v_call: TRBV2
d_call: .
j_call: TRBJ2-7
clone_size: many
cdr3_nt: TGTGCCAGCACTGGCCGAGCCTACGAGCAGTACTTC
cdr3_aa: CASTGRAYEQYF

v_call: TRBV15
d_call: .
j_call: TRBJ1-5
clone_size: .
cdr3_nt: TGTGCCACCAGCAGAGGGCAGTTTAGCAATCAGCCCCAGCATTTT
cdr3_aa: CATSRGQFSNQPQHF

v_call: TRBV19
d_call: TRBD1
j_call: TRBJ1-5
clone_size: few
cdr3_nt: TGTGCCAGTAGTCTACAGGGGAATCTCGATCAGCCCCAGCATTTT
cdr3_aa: CASSLQGNLDQPQHF

v_call: TRBV6-2/TRBV6-3
d_call: TRBD2
j_call: TRBJ2-7
clone_size: few
cdr3_nt: TGTGCCAGCAGCTATTTAGCGGGAGGCCTTCGTTGGTACGAGCAGTACTTC
cdr3_aa: CASSYLAGGLRWYEQYF

v_call: TRBV10-3
d_call: .
j_call: TRBJ2-6
clone_size: few
cdr3_nt: TGTGCCATCAGTGAGCCGGAAGAGGGGGCCAACGTCCTGACTTTC
cdr3_aa: CAISEPEEGANVLTF

v_call: TRBV20-1
d_call: .
j_call: TRBJ2-6
clone_size: many
cdr3_nt: TGCAGTGCCAGGGCCTCTGGGGCCAACGTCCTGACTTTC
cdr3_aa: CSARASGANVLTF

v_call: TRBV7-9
d_call: .
j_call: TRBJ1-1
clone_size: .
cdr3_nt: TGTGCCAGCAGCTTAGAAACGGGTGAAGCTTTCTTT
cdr3_aa: CASSLETGEAFF

v_call: TRBV2
d_call: .
j_call: TRBJ1-3
clone_size: .
cdr3_nt: TGTGCCAGCAGTGAAACCAGGGGCCTCACCAACACCATATATTTT
cdr3_aa: CASSETRGLTNTIYF

v_call: TRBV28
d_call: .
j_call: TRBJ2-7
clone_size: many
cdr3_nt: TGTACCACCACCGGGACACCGCGGGCCTACGAGCAGTACTTC
cdr3_aa: CTTTGTPRAYEQYF

v_call: TRBV12-5
d_call: .
j_call: TRBJ1-6
clone_size: .
cdr3_nt: TGTGCTAGTGGTTTGTACACAGGGTTGACACCCCTCCACTTT
cdr3_aa: CASGLYTGLTPLHF

v_call: TRBV5-1
d_call: .
j_call: TRBJ1-2
clone_size: many
cdr3_nt: TGCGCCAGCAGCTTGGTCGGAAGTGGCTACACCTTC
cdr3_aa: CASSLVGSGYTF

v_call: TRBV20-1
d_call: .
j_call: TRBJ2-7
clone_size: .
cdr3_nt: TGCAGTGCTCCCACCCGGGGGAGCTCCTACGAGCAGTACTTC
cdr3_aa: CSAPTRGSSYEQYF

v_call: TRBV20-1
d_call: .
j_call: TRBJ1-2
clone_size: .
cdr3_nt: TGCAGTGCTCGCGGGGTAGGCGGTGGTCCTAACTATGGCTACACCTTC
cdr3_aa: CSARGVGGGPNYGYTF

v_call: TRBV28
d_call: .
j_call: TRBJ2-6
clone_size: .
cdr3_nt: TGTGCCAGCAGTCTAGAGGGCCCTTTTGGGGCCAACGTCTTGACTTTC
cdr3_aa: CASSLEGPFGANVLTF

v_call: TRBV2
d_call: TRBD1
j_call: TRBJ2-1
clone_size: many
cdr3_nt: TGTGCCACCAACCGGGACAGGGCCTCTACGTACAATGAGCAGTTCTTC
cdr3_aa: CATNRDRASTYNEQFF

v_call: TRBV6-2/TRBV6-3
d_call: .
j_call: TRBJ2-7
clone_size: few
cdr3_nt: TGTGCCAGCAGTGCCCGGGGAGCCGGTCCCTACGAGCAGTACTTC
cdr3_aa: CASSARGAGPYEQYF

v_call: TRBV5-1
d_call: .
j_call: TRBJ2-4
clone_size: .
cdr3_nt: TGCGCCAGCAGCTTGACCCAGGGGACGGGAGTGAACATTCAGTACTTC
cdr3_aa: CASSLTQGTGVNIQYF